This T cell receptor (beta chain) was obtained from a study of blood T cell repertoires in COVID-19. Method: immunoSEQ multiplex PCR; TCRdb's copy keeps in-frame clones and lacks some. Among around 260,000 clones, approximately 88% were seen once, and the ten largest hold 0.9% to 1%. The V gene's germline CDR1 is SGHTA and CDR2 FQGNSA. The junction had 11 bases not matched to a gene; V was cut back by 8 bases and J by 2 bases. The CDR3 consists of 15 residues. The chain carries TRBV7-2 and TRBJ2-5, with 7 nucleotides matching TRBD2. The sequencing sample was made of peripheral blood. This sequence originates from a woman in her forties who had recovered from COVID-19. The CDR3 loop reads CASGDPTSAQETQYF. The CDR3 DNA follows: TGTGCCAGCGGGGACCCCACTAGCGCGCAAGAGACCCAGTACTTC.